This TCR beta chain stems from a study of CD8+CD57+ T cells in acquired aplastic anemia. TCR beta VDJ and CDR3 profiles were obtained from a genomic DNA template. TCRdb recomputed calls from the reads with MiXCR, one row per CDR3 protein. This sample carries about 120,000 distinct CDR3 sequences, 45% to 60% of them seen once, and the ten largest clones take 29%. In this sample, this clonotype turned up many times. For sequencing, patients were chosen who had shown expansion of CD8+CD57+ cells by flow cytometry. The CDR3 extends over 11 amino acids. Trimming removed 10 bases at V and 0 bases at J, with 4 bases between. The germline CDR1 and CDR2 sequences are SNHLY and FYNNEI.

The receptor comes from a human donor with aplastic anemia. The chain links TRBV2 to TRBJ2-4, with unresolved D. The sequenced sample consisted of sorted CD4+, CD8+, or CD8+CD57+ T cells (not recorded which) from PBMCs. CDR3 loop: CATLAKNIQYF. The CDR3 coding sequence is TGTGCCACCTTAGCCAAAAACATTCAGTACTTC.